This is a list of T cell receptor beta chains from one sample in a study of blood T cell repertoires in COVID-19. The data were produced by immunoSEQ multiplex PCR, yet TCRdb's version contains in-frame clones alone and is incomplete. This table has roughly 400,000 clones, roughly nine tenths appearing once. Material for sequencing was PBMCs or T cells enriched from blood (not recorded which). All receptors derive from a man aged 30 to 39 who had recovered from COVID-19. Each CDR3 is given with its conserved first and last residue.

J,length,V,CDR3
TRBJ1-1,15,TRBV6-5,CASSKPPTGGGEAFF
TRBJ2-2,15,TRBV5-1,CASSQGQGLTGELFF
TRBJ2-2,13,TRBV5-4,CASSDTGSGELFF
TRBJ2-5,15,TRBV5-1,CASSLEGTPQETQYF
TRBJ1-4,13,TRBV6-5,CALLGTGNEKLFF
TRBJ2-2,16,TRBV11-2,CASSPPGPGGTGELFF
TRBJ1-1,15,TRBV2,CASSEIGAQNTEAFF
TRBJ2-1,16,TRBV28,CASSSEGSGYYNEQFF
TRBJ2-3,16,TRBV9,CASSVATDTFTDTQYF
TRBJ2-7,15,TRBV6-5,CASSYSGTGGFEQYF
TRBJ1-1,17,TRBV19,CASIERGTGLWGTEAFF
TRBJ2-1,16,TRBV2,CASSGVAGLGEDEQFF
TRBJ1-5,12,TRBV2,CASSVENQPQHF
TRBJ1-2,16,TRBV3-1/TRBV3-2,CASSQDGQGGNYGYTF
TRBJ2-2,15,TRBV6-4,CASSISGHNTGELFF
TRBJ1-1,15,TRBV6-5,CASSSLGLQNTEAFF
TRBJ2-5,18,TRBV4-2,CASSQDLAGGLNGETQYF
TRBJ2-1,15,TRBV29-1,CSVGRVRVEYNEQFF
TRBJ2-7,13,TRBV27,CASRWQGGDEQYF
TRBJ2-1,15,TRBV7-9,CASSATSGSYNEQFF
TRBJ2-2,16,TRBV10-3,CAISPGLAANTGELFF
TRBJ2-1,14,TRBV27,CASSFFPAYNEQFF
TRBJ1-6,17,TRBV3-1/TRBV3-2,CASSLDGRTDYNSPLHF
TRBJ2-3,16,TRBV29-1,CSVCLAGVWDTDTQYF
TRBJ2-1,16,TRBV7-2,CASSLEGLANRNEQFF
TRBJ1-5,15,TRBV18,CASSPGAGADQPQHF
TRBJ2-1,14,TRBV11-3,CASSSLRTSDEQFF
TRBJ2-2,13,TRBV27,CASSPSGSGELFF
TRBJ2-5,13,TRBV29-1,CSVAWTDLETQYF
TRBJ2-7,14,TRBV3-1/TRBV3-2,CASSQEGHNYEQYF
TRBJ2-1,15,TRBV19,CASRPPGQRGNEQFF
TRBJ2-1,13,TRBV6-6,CASSLGNLGEQFF
TRBJ2-1,15,TRBV5-4,CASSYTVSSYNEQFF
TRBJ1-2,15,TRBV18,CASSPGQTLDYGYTF
TRBJ1-1,15,TRBV11-1,CASTLGVGPNTEAFF
TRBJ1-4,14,TRBV5-8,CASSSGKGYEKLFF
TRBJ2-1,15,TRBV7-8,CASSFLAGSSGEQFF